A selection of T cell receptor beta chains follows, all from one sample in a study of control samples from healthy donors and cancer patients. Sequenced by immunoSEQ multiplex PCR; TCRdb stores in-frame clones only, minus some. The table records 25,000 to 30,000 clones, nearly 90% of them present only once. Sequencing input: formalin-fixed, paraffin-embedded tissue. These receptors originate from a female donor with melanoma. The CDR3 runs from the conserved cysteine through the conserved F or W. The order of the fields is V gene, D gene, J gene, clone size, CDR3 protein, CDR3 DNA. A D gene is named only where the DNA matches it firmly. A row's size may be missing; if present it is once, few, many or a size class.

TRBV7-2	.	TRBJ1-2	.	CASSLVGGLINFYGYTF	TGTGCCAGCAGCCTAGTGGGGGGACTAATTAATTTCTATGGCTACACCTTC
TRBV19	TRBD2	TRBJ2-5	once	CASKRSGRAWTQYF	TGTGCCAGTAAAAGGAGCGGGAGGGCCTGGACCCAGTACTTC
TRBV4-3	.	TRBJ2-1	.	CASSPEDRLDWDGEQFF	TGCGCCAGCAGCCCAGAAGACCGACTAGACTGGGATGGTGAGCAGTTCTTC
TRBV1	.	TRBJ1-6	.	CTSSQDGGGNSPLHF	TGCACCAGCAGCCAAGATGGAGGAGGGAATTCACCCCTCCACTTT
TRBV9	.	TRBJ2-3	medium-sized	CASSVRDTSTDTQYF	TGTGCCAGCAGCGTCCGGGACACCAGCACAGATACGCAGTATTTT
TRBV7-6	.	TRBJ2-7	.	CASSAPGGGRGEQYF	TGTGCCAGCAGCGCCCCAGGGGGGGGACGTGGCGAGCAGTACTTC
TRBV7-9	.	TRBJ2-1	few	CASSSWDSNNEQFF	TGTGCCAGCAGCTCCTGGGACTCCAACAATGAGCAGTTCTTC
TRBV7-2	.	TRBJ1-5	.	CASSFLDGNQPQHF	TGTGCCAGCAGCTTTCTAGACGGCAATCAGCCCCAGCATTTT
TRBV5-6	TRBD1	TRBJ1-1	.	CASSLGDRSNTEAFF	TGTGCCAGCAGCTTGGGGGACAGGTCGAACACTGAAGCTTTCTTT
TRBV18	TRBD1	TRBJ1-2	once	CASSPSTGAGYTF	TGTGCCAGCTCACCCTCGACAGGGGCTGGCTACACCTTC
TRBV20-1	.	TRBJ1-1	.	CSAGRGTEAFF	TGCAGTGCTGGTAGGGGTACTGAAGCTTTCTTT
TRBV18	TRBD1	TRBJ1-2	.	CASSPTGGFHGYTF	TGTGCCAGCTCACCGACAGGGGGCTTCCATGGCTACACCTTC
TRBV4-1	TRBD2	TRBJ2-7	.	CASSHTSGSYEQYF	TGCGCCAGCAGCCATACTAGCGGGAGCTACGAGCAGTACTTC
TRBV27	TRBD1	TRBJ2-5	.	CASRRFPGQGGPETQYF	TGTGCCAGCAGACGCTTCCCGGGACAGGGAGGCCCAGAGACCCAGTACTTC
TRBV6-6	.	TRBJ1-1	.	CASTPWTENTEAFF	TGTGCCAGCACCCCCTGGACAGAAAACACTGAAGCTTTCTTT
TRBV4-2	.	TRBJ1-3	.	CASSQEGGHFGNTIYF	TGTGCCAGCAGCCAAGAAGGAGGGCACTTTGGAAACACCATATATTTT
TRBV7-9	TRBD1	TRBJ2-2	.	CASGPTTGQGLTGELFF	TGTGCCAGCGGACCGACGACGGGACAGGGACTCACCGGGGAGCTGTTTTTT
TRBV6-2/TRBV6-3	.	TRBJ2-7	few	CASSPTLSSYEQYF	TGTGCCAGCAGCCCTACATTGAGCTCCTACGAGCAGTACTTC
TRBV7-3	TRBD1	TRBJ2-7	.	CASSLVEGAREQYF	TGTGCCAGCAGCTTAGTAGAGGGGGCGAGGGAGCAGTACTTC
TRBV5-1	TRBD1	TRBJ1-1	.	CASSPSLHRGRGQNTEAFF	TGCGCCAGCAGCCCCAGCCTTCACAGGGGGCGGGGGCAGAACACTGAAGCTTTCTTT
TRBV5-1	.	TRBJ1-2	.	CASSSPSGTPYYGYTF	TGCGCCAGCAGCTCACCCTCCGGGACGCCTTACTATGGCTACACCTTC
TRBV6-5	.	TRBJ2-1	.	CASRPGSVSYNEQFF	TGTGCCAGCAGACCAGGATCAGTTTCCTACAATGAGCAGTTCTTC